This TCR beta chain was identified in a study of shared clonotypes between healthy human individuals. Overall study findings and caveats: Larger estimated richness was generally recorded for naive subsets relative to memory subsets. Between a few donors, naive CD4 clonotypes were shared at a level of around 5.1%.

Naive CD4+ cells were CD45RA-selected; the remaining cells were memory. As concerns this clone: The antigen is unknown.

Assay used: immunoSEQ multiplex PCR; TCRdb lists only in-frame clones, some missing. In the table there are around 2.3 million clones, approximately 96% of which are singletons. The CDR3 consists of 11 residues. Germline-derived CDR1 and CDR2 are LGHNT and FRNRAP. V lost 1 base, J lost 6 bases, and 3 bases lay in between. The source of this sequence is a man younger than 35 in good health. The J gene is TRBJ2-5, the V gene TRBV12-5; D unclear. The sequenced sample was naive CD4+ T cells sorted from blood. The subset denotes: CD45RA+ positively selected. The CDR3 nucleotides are TGTGCTAGTGGTTTGGACCAGACCCAGTACTTC. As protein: CASGLDQTQYF.